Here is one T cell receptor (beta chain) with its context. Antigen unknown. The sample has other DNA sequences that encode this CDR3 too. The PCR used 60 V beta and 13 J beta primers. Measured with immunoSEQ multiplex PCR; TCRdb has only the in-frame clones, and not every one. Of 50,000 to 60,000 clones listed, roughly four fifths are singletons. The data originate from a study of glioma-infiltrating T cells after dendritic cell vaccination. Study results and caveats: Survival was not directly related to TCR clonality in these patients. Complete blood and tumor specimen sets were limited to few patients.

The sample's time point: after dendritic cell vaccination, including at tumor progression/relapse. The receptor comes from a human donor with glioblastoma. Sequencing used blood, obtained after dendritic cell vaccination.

CDR3 residues: CASRTRTGGLDEQYF. In DNA form, the CDR3 reads TGTGCCAGCAGGACGCGGACAGGGGGCTTGGACGAGCAGTACTTC. V usage is TRBV6-1 and J usage is TRBJ2-7; 11 bases fit TRBD1. J lost 5 bases, V lost 6 bases, and 9 bases had no gene match. The CDR3 spans 15 residues. CDR1 MNHNS and CDR2 SASEGT come from the germline V gene.